This TCR beta chain was recovered during a study of CD8+ T cells in alopecia areata. For the study at large: C3H/HeJ donors with spontaneous alopecia, roughly 6-13 months old, supplied skin grafts to roughly 6-10-week-old female C3H/HeJ mice.

RNA was extracted and reverse transcribed into cDNA as the sequencing template. Libraries were prepared by immunoSEQ multiplex PCR; TCRdb keeps only in-frame clonotypes and omits some of them. In total the sample includes about 300,000 clones, none of them seen once. This clone was picked up a small number of times. Its antigen is not known. Gene names are mouse gene names. The read halts 4 residues ahead of the CDR3 end, with the missing end drawn from the germline J gene. Study results and limitations: Patients showed less clear TCR sequence sharing than mice, possibly partly because of HLA diversity.

V shed 2 bases and J 2 bases; nucleotides not matched to a gene: 5. Germline CDR1 is GKSSPN and CDR2 is SITVG. The CDR3 sequence is 15 residues long. Pooled cutaneous lymph node cells were sorted using CD4, CD8alpha, NKG2D, NKG2ACE and other markers. This receptor was taken from a C3H/HeJ mouse with alopecia areata. The mice in this strain carry MHC haplotype H2-k. The chain employs TRBV31 and TRBJ1-2; 10 bases are shared with TRBD1. The sequencing sample was made of CD4+ T cells sorted from a lymph node. CDR3 in amino acids: CAWSVRGQGNSDYTF. The DNA read from the CDR3 is TGTGCCTGGAGTGTTCGGGGACAGGGGAACTCC.